Sequencing of this TCR beta chain was carried out in a study of T cell responses to AZD1222 COVID-19 vaccine (dated by TCRdb to about 2021). About the full investigation: AZD1222 recipients whose second dose came at about 4 weeks and those whose second dose came at about 12 weeks were combined into one group, since spike-specific TCR depth and breadth did not differ between the two schedules. A total of approximately 240 trial participants underwent TCR sequencing, of whom 207 had received two doses of AZD1222 and about 26 had received two doses of the MenACWY control vaccine. Trial participants were enrolled by age into 18-55, 56-69 and 70-plus year subgroups, with about 150, 28 and 57 TCR-sequenced participants respectively. Results and caveats for the whole study, not just this receptor: Vaccine-associated CD4 TCRs spanned the whole spike protein, with dominant responses in regions 160-218 and 743-854. A significant rise in spike-specific TCR breadth and depth was observed after two AZD1222 doses relative to day 0 and relative to MenACWY recipients. The 56-69-year group was small, and its depth increase did not reach significance, likely because of low power. Conclusions about previously exposed vaccinees were limited because only six AZD1222 recipients were SARS-CoV-2 seropositive at baseline. Nearly half of unique spike-specific TCRs reportedly recognized epitopes outside regions mutated in the B.1.351 and B.1.1.7 variants. Because no day 14 peak-response samples were available, the repertoires could be characterized only after the peak T cell response. Most participants were white British and females outnumbered males, and the authors suggested that clonal diversity may have been underestimated.

As for this clone: Its antigen target is currently unknown. Base qualities are not recorded, but no much larger clone differs from it by a single base.

The CDR3 regions of human TCRbeta chains were analyzed by immunosequencing. In the source study's methods: Repertoire TCRs were matched against a reference library of SARS-CoV-2-specific TCRs generated with the MIRA antigen-specificity platform. Breadth was defined as the fraction of unique TCRs that were SARS-CoV-2-associated, and depth was defined as the fraction of total T cells that were SARS-CoV-2-associated. Each spike-specific TCR was assigned to its reactive spike region and to a CD4 or CD8 class using the MIRA data. Log10-transformed breadth and depth values were compared by one-way ANOVA with Sidak's multiple comparisons tests. This immuneACCESS table, as held by TCRdb, lists in-frame sequences with V and J called but not all clones. Of the missing ones, under half trace to an unresolved V gene in checked studies; the others have no known cause. V, J and clone size reflect that table, while D and trimming were determined from the DNA. The sample table shows around 79,000 clones, and about 87% are seen once. The ten biggest clones cover roughly 20% of the sample.

V loses 6 bases, J loses 6 bases, and the germline ends lie 18 bases apart. CDR1 and CDR2, per the germline V gene, are MDHEN and SYDVKM. From its cysteine to its phenylalanine, the CDR3 spans 15 amino acids. Only the CDR3 part of the read is kept: 45 bases, read in frame from the first base. The label giving this sample's time point can be read as: baseline before first vaccination. Samples from vaccinated people were obtained from the UK trials COV001 and COV002, which included a single-blind randomized controlled phase 2/3 trial of AZD1222 (ChAdOx1 nCoV-19) in healthy adults. Trial participant PBMC samples were collected at day 0 and day 28 after the second dose for TCRbeta chain sequencing.

The TCR sequence derives from an adult in good health. Recombination connected TRBV28 to TRBJ2-1; the D gene is perhaps TRBD1 or TRBD2, each of them matching over 6 bases. The specimen comprised peripheral blood, sampled on day 0 of AZD1222 vaccination. The DNA sequence is as follows: TGTGCCAGCAGACCCACTTTAGGAGGGGGCAATGAGCAGTTCTTC. Its amino acids are CASRPTLGGGNEQFF. With all but the CDR3 taken from the reference TRBV28 and TRBJ2-1 genes, the full variable domain is: DVKVTQSSRYLVKRTGEKVFLECVQDMDHENMFWYRQDPGLGLRLIYFSYDVKMKEKGDIPEGYSVSREKKERFSLILESASTNQTSMYLCASRPTLGGGNEQFFGPGTRLTVL.